Each of the 23 T cell receptor beta chains below was sequenced from the same sample in a study of memory CD4+ T cells and cytomegalovirus serostatus (dated by TCRdb to the late 2010s). Preparation of the library involved the immunoSEQ multiplex PCR assay. TCRdb took over this immuneACCESS table, retaining in-frame rearrangements with V and J assigned. Such tables are incomplete; in checked studies, under half of the missing clones stem from an unresolved V gene, and the remainder is unexplained. For this sample the table gives 55,000 to 60,000 clones, of which 81% were detected only once. The ten biggest clones cover 1.1% of the sample. Single viable CD3+CD4+CD8-CD45RO+ cells were sorted as memory CD4+ T cells on a FACSAria II. The sample taken for sequencing was memory CD4+ T cells from blood. These receptors were obtained from an adult in good health and CMV-seronegative.

The chain uses TRBV7-2 and TRBJ2-1, with D maybe TRBD2 (6 bases). V lost 4 bases to trimming and J lost 1 base, with 14 bases between them. The germline V gene has CDR1 SGHTA and CDR2 FQGNSA. CDR3 size: 16 residues. The CDR3 here is CASSSRGTRSYNEQFF. The CDR3 DNA sequence: TGTGCCAGCAGCTCCCGTGGGACTCGATCCTACAATGAGCAGTTCTTC.

This clone was counted only a few times. The chain carries TRBV7-8 and TRBJ2-1; D is undetermined. Trimming cost V 4 bases and J 0 bases, with 22 bases left between them. The CDR3 loop spans 19 amino acids. Germline CDR1 reads SGHVS; CDR2 reads FQNEAQ. CDR3 region: CASSSYRGGWGISYNEQFF. DNA for the CDR3: TGTGCCAGCAGCTCCTACAGAGGTGGTTGGGGAATCTCCTACAATGAGCAGTTCTTC. Complete variable domain (other parts from reference TRBV7-8 and TRBJ2-1): GAGVSQSPRYKVAKRGQDVALRCDPISGHVSLFWYQQALGQGPEFLTYFQNEAQLDKSGLPSDRFFAERPEGSVSTLKIQRTQQEDSAVYLCASSSYRGGWGISYNEQFFGPGTRLTVL.

The chain uses TRBV6-6 and TRBJ1-3; 9 bases are shared with TRBD1. This CDR3 spans 15 amino acids. The ends lost 4 bases at V and 4 bases at J; junction bases unmatched: 5. Germline CDR1 is MNHNY and CDR2 is SVGAGI (reference sequence). The CDR3 region has the DNA TGTGCCAGCAGTTTCCAGGACAGGGGAGGAAACACCATATATTTT. This encodes CASSFQDRGGNTIYF.

The rearrangement joins TRBV7-9 to TRBJ2-5; TRBD2 agrees at 8 bases. This CDR3 comprises 16 residues. The V and J ends lost 5 bases and 4 bases, in that order; junction bases with no gene match: 12. Germline CDR1 SEHNR, CDR2 FQNEAQ (reference sequence). CDR3 sequence (DNA): TGTGCCAGCAGCGGGAGTCCGGGGGGGTCGGGAGAGACCCAGTACTTC. Translation gives CASSGSPGGSGETQYF.

The gene calls are TRBV28 and TRBJ2-7; either TRBD1 or TRBD2 may supply D (6 bases each). CDR3 length: 16 residues. V lost 5 bases to trimming and J lost 0 bases, with 17 bases between them. CDR1 is MDHEN and CDR2 is SYDVKM in the germline V gene. DNA for the CDR3: TGTGCCAGCAGTCTTTCGACAGGACTAAGCTCCTACGAGCAGTACTTC. This codes for CASSLSTGLSSYEQYF.

CDR3 nucleotides: TGTGCCAGCTCGAGGGCAGGGCAGATCAATGAGCAGTTCTTC. It codes for CASSRAGQINEQFF. J is TRBJ2-1 and V is TRBV6-1; perhaps D is TRBD1 or TRBD2 (5 bases each). Germline CDR1 and CDR2: MNHNS and SASEGT. Trimming cost V 8 bases and J 6 bases, with 17 bases left between them. The CDR3 spans 14 residues.

CDR3 sequence (DNA): TGCGCCAGCAGTCCCTATGGCGGGGATGTAACAACTAATGAAAAACTGTTTTTT. This codes for CASSPYGGDVTTNEKLFF. The rearrangement joins TRBV23-1 to TRBJ1-4; the D is unclear. TRBV23-1 is designated an ORF whose function remains uncertain. The CDR3 totals 18 residues. The V gene lost 4 bases and the J gene lost 0 bases, with 18 bases spanning the gap.

This clone occurred once. The chain combines TRBV10-3 with TRBJ1-1, with TRBD1 matching over 7 bases. Germline CDR1 and CDR2: ENHRY and SYGVKD. This CDR3 has 14 residues. V lost 3 bases, J lost 0 bases, and 1 base stayed unmatched. The CDR3 loop reads CAISDGTVNTEAFF. The CDR3 nucleotides read TGTGCCATCAGTGACGGGACAGTGAACACTGAAGCTTTCTTT.

V and J are TRBV10-2 and TRBJ1-1, with 7 bases matching TRBD1. Germline assignment: CDR1 WSHSY and CDR2 SAAADI. CDR3 length equals 15 residues. Germline trimming cut 6 bases from V and 4 bases from J; bases unmatched to any gene: 11. CDR3 sequence (DNA): TGCGCCAGCAGAAAACGGGACAGCGGAAGCACTGAAGCTTTCTTT. It translates to CASRKRDSGSTEAFF.

This clone was observed a single time. V usage is TRBV11-1 and J usage is TRBJ1-5; D not resolved. Germline V gives CDR1 SGHAT, CDR2 FQDESV (reference sequence). CDR3 length: 13 amino acids. V shed 5 bases and J shed 4 bases, with 9 bases lying between them. CDR3 sequence reads: CASSPDGNQPQHF. In DNA form, the CDR3 reads TGTGCCAGCAGCCCAGACGGGAATCAGCCCCAGCATTTT.

The gene calls are TRBV7-9 and TRBJ2-2, with 10 positions matching TRBD2. The CDR3 sequence is 18 residues long. Trimming took 4 bases from V and 7 from J; bases not matched to a gene: 15. The germline gives CDR1 SEHNR, CDR2 FQNEAQ (reference sequence). The CDR3 region is CASSSRGLAGVGGGELFF. CDR3 DNA: TGTGCCAGCAGCTCTCGCGGGCTAGCGGGAGTCGGGGGCGGGGAGCTGTTTTTT.

The chain couples TRBV29-1 to TRBJ2-1; TRBD1 is a possible D gene (6 bases). Germline V CDR1 and CDR2: SQVTM, ANQGSEA. The CDR3 totals 16 residues. In DNA form, the CDR3 reads TGCAGTGCTAAAAAAAGTTCGGGACATGGGGCGGGTGAGCAGTTCTTC. Translated, it gives CSAKKSSGHGAGEQFF.

The chain joins TRBV18 to TRBJ2-6, with D possibly called TRBD1 or TRBD2 (5 bases each). The CDR3 has 16 amino acids. Germline V lookup: CDR1 KGHSH, CDR2 LQKENI. The ends were cut back, 5 bases at V and 1 base at J, with 12 bases in the middle. CDR3 DNA sequence: TGTGCCAGCTCAGGGACGGTCTTTTCTGGGGCCAACGTCCTGACTTTC. Translating it yields CASSGTVFSGANVLTF.

The V call is TRBV18, the J call TRBJ2-3; unclear D gene. This CDR3 comprises 13 residues. Per the germline V gene, CDR1 is KGHSH and CDR2 is LQKENI. V shed 10 bases and J shed 2 bases, with 13 bases lying between them. The CDR3 spells CATASGNTDTQYF. CDR3 bases: TGTGCCACCGCCTCTGGTAACACAGATACGCAGTATTTT.

The genes are TRBV19 and TRBJ1-5, with TRBD1 as a possible D gene (5 bases). Per germline, CDR1 LNHDA and CDR2 SQIVND (reference sequence). The CDR3 is 15 amino acids. V lost 7 bases, J lost 2 bases, and 15 bases lay in between. The CDR3 is CASNWGTSRNQPQHF. CDR3 DNA sequence: TGTGCCAGTAATTGGGGGACGAGTCGCAATCAGCCCCAGCATTTT.

This chain uses TRBV19 with TRBJ2-3; D is possibly TRBD2 (5 bases). Deletions cut 5 bases from V and 0 bases from J, with 12 bases between. Germline values: CDR1 LNHDA, CDR2 SQIVND (reference sequence). The CDR3 runs 15 residues. This chain's CDR3 is CASSPQRTSTDTQYF. Written as DNA, the CDR3 is TGTGCCAGTAGTCCCCAGCGGACGAGCACAGATACGCAGTATTTT.

This sequence joins TRBV10-3 and TRBJ2-5; D is possibly TRBD2 (5 bases). The CDR3 is made up of 14 amino acids. Germline V gene lookup returns CDR1 ENHRY and CDR2 SYGVKD. The V and J ends lost 0 bases and 4 bases respectively, with 9 bases between them. CDR3 sequence: CAISESTGTETQYF. The CDR3 DNA is TGTGCCATCAGTGAGTCAACGGGAACAGAGACCCAGTACTTC.

This clone occurred a few times. The J gene is TRBJ1-1, the V gene TRBV2, with D maybe TRBD1 (6 bases). CDR1 and CDR2 (germline): SNHLY, FYNNEI. This CDR3 comprises 13 residues. V was shortened by 4 bases and J by 1 base, with 7 bases between the two germline ends. The DNA for the CDR3 is TGTGCCAGCAGTGTGACAGGGAACACTGAAGCTTTCTTT. Protein sequence: CASSVTGNTEAFF.

The rearrangement uses TRBV27 and TRBJ2-2; 7 nucleotides match TRBD1. Germline assignment: CDR1 MNHEY and CDR2 SMNVEV (reference sequence). The CDR3 sequence is 14 residues long. V was clipped by 10 bases and J by 2 bases; unmatched bases: 7. The CDR3 nucleotides are TGTGCCACCAGACAGGGTCGAAACACCGGGGAGCTGTTTTTT. This translates into CATRQGRNTGELFF.

The chain has TRBV5-5 and TRBJ2-6; no clear D. Trimming took off 3 bases at V and 1 base at J, with 11 bases between the two ends. Germline V gene data show CDR1 as SGHKS and CDR2 as YYEKEE (reference sequence). CDR3 length: 16 amino acids. DNA of the CDR3: TGTGCCAGCAGCTCAAGAGGCGCGTCTGGGGCCAACGTCCTGACTTTC. Encoded protein: CASSSRGASGANVLTF.

This clone was counted a single time. The chain recombines TRBV6-1 with TRBJ1-5, with TRBD1 identical over 9 bases. The CDR3 contains 14 residues. With V trimmed by 8 bases and J by 6 bases, 8 bases remained unmatched. CDR1 and CDR2 from the germline V gene are MNHNS and SASEGT. The DNA for the CDR3 is TGTGCCAGCCTGTCGACAGGGGGAAGTCAGCCCCAGCATTTT. Translating it yields CASLSTGGSQPQHF.

The CDR3 loop reads CASTPGGTGAAFF. The CDR3 DNA follows: TGTGCCAGCACCCCCGGTGGGACAGGGGCCGCTTTCTTT. The chain links TRBV6-4 to TRBJ1-1, with 10 positions matching TRBD1. The V gene's germline CDR1 is MRHNA and CDR2 SNTAGT. V shed 7 bases, J shed 11 bases, and the junction held 10 bases outside the gene matches. The CDR3 runs 13 residues.

The chain recombines TRBV28 with TRBJ2-1; D might be TRBD2 (6 bases). V gave up 3 bases and J gave up 2 bases, with 23 bases separating them. CDR1 and CDR2 from the germline V gene are MDHEN and SYDVKM. The CDR3 consists of 19 residues. CDR3 bases: TGTGCCAGCAGTTTTAGCCGGGACTTATCTTTCAGGACCTACAATGAGCAGTTCTTC. Encoded protein: CASSFSRDLSFRTYNEQFF.